Presented here are 14 T cell receptor beta chains from one specimen sequenced in a study of CD8+ T cells in alopecia areata. Investigators isolated RNA and reverse transcribed it into cDNA to act as the sequencing template. TCRdb keeps only in-frame clones here, not all; method: immunoSEQ multiplex PCR. The data contain around 99,000 clones, roughly 89% of them singletons. Stated treatment: oral pan-JAK inhibitor, 5-10 mg twice daily. The sequences come from CD8+ T cells sorted from blood, collected at week 24, from a patient treated with tofacitinib. The receptor source for this set is a human donor with alopecia areata.

Only a few counts were recorded for this clone. The chain carries TRBV4-3 and TRBJ2-7; TRBD2 might be the D (5 bases). The germline V and J ends were trimmed by 2 bases and 3 bases, with 8 bases remaining between them. The CDR3 totals 13 residues. Germline V gives CDR1 LGHNA, CDR2 YSLEER. CDR3 sequence (DNA): TGCGCCAGCAGCCAAACAACTAGCTACGAGCAGTACTTC. Translation: CASSQTTSYEQYF.

This clone came up many times. This chain joins TRBV2 and TRBJ1-1, with D hard to call. Germline V lookup: CDR1 SNHLY, CDR2 FYNNEI. The CDR3 runs 18 residues. The germline V and J ends were trimmed by 2 bases and 1 base, with 20 bases remaining between them. The CDR3 spells CASSERGPEDGWNTEAFF. For the CDR3, the DNA is TGTGCCAGCAGTGAACGTGGGCCCGAAGATGGTTGGAACACTGAAGCTTTCTTT.

The chain employs TRBV5-1 and TRBJ2-1, with D possibly matching TRBD2 (5 bases). Germline loops: CDR1 SGHRS, CDR2 YFSETQ. The CDR3 has 14 residues. The V end was cut by 4 bases, the J end by 3 bases, with 11 bases between. CDR3 amino acids: CASSLRGLYNEQFF. The CDR3 coding sequence is TGCGCCAGCAGCCTTAGAGGACTCTACAATGAGCAGTTCTTC.

The chain couples TRBV19 to TRBJ2-7; TRBD2 matches 9 bases. The CDR3 runs to 15 residues. Trimming cost V 3 bases and J 0 bases; bases outside gene matches: 3. CDR1 LNHDA and CDR2 SQIVND come from the germline V gene (reference sequence). CDR3 sequence: CASSILAGSSYEQYF. CDR3 in DNA: TGTGCCAGTAGTATCCTAGCGGGGAGCTCCTACGAGCAGTACTTC.

This clone was observed a few times. The V and J genes are TRBV27 and TRBJ1-2; unclear D gene. CDR1 and CDR2 (germline): MNHEY, SMNVEV (reference sequence). CDR3 length: 15 residues. V lost 3 bases to trimming and J lost 4 bases, with 15 bases between them. The CDR3 loop is CASSLSKKGRYGYTF. CDR3 nucleotides: TGTGCCAGCAGTTTGTCGAAGAAGGGCCGCTATGGCTACACCTTC.

The chain has TRBV9 and TRBJ2-7; possible D gene TRBD1, 6 bases. Germline V gene data show CDR1 as SGDLS and CDR2 as YYNGEE. This CDR3 is 14 amino acids long. V was cut by 1 base and J by 2 bases, with 10 bases left in between. Here the CDR3 DNA reads TGTGCCAGCAGCGTATCAGGGGTCCCCTACGAGCAGTACTTC. It translates to CASSVSGVPYEQYF.

This chain uses TRBV7-6 with TRBJ2-5; TRBD1 agrees at 10 bases. Germline V gives CDR1 SGHVS, CDR2 FNYEAQ. The CDR3 has 20 amino acids. V gave up 2 bases and J gave up 4 bases; unmatched junction bases: 19. Here the CDR3 DNA reads TGTGCCAGCAGCTTACGCCCTTTAGGGACAGGGGAGGTTTTGCGAGAGACCCAGTACTTC. This codes for CASSLRPLGTGEVLRETQYF.

This clone has a single count. The rearrangement links TRBV27 to TRBJ2-7, with 8 nucleotides matching TRBD1. Trimming cost V 2 bases and J 3 bases; bases outside gene matches: 3. Germline CDR1 reads MNHEY; CDR2 reads SMNVEV (reference sequence). This CDR3 spans 14 amino acids. This CDR3 is CASSLGDRIYEQYF. CDR3 in DNA: TGTGCCAGCAGTTTAGGGGACAGGATCTACGAGCAGTACTTC.

The J gene is TRBJ1-2, the V gene TRBV5-1, with 8 bases fitting TRBD1. Germline V gene sequence: CDR1 SGHRS, CDR2 YFSETQ. The CDR3 length is 14 residues. The junction had 5 bases not matched to a gene; V was cut back by 0 bases and J by 7 bases. This CDR3 is CASSLGTGKRGYTF. The CDR3 DNA sequence: TGCGCCAGCAGCTTGGGGACAGGGAAGCGTGGCTACACCTTC.

The chain combines TRBV27 with TRBJ2-5; 9 bases line up with TRBD2. The junction had 10 bases not matched to a gene; V was cut back by 3 bases and J by 5 bases. Per the germline V gene, CDR1 is MNHEY and CDR2 is SMNVEV (reference sequence). This CDR3 spans 16 amino acids. CDR3 region: CASSFLLAGGLETQYF. CDR3 in DNA: TGTGCCAGCAGTTTCCTACTGGCGGGGGGGCTTGAGACCCAGTACTTC.

The chain has TRBV4-1 and TRBJ1-5; D is undetermined. CDR3 size: 14 residues. CDR1 and CDR2 from the germline V gene are MGHRA and YSYEKL. V was clipped by 6 bases and J by 3 bases, with 12 bases between them. CDR3 coding DNA: TGCGCCAGCAGTCGGAGGGAGAACAATCAGCCCCAGCATTTT. Amino acid sequence: CASSRRENNQPQHF.

The chain couples TRBV7-9 to TRBJ2-1, with 9 bases aligning to TRBD2. J gave up 1 base and V 7 bases, and 5 bases lay outside the gene matches. The CDR3 extends over 15 amino acids. Germline lookup yields CDR1 SEHNR and CDR2 FQNEAQ (reference sequence). The DNA of the CDR3 is TGTGCCAGCATCCCGGGACTAGCTTCCTACAATGAGCAGTTCTTC. Protein sequence: CASIPGLASYNEQFF.

J is TRBJ1-2 and V is TRBV7-9; perhaps TRBD1 as D (5 bases). Germline CDR1 SEHNR, CDR2 FQNEAQ (reference sequence). Trimming took off 1 base at V and 3 bases at J, with 9 bases between the two ends. The CDR3 consists of 14 residues. CDR3 coding DNA: TGTGCCAGCAGCTTAGGGCCGGGGGACTATGGCTACACCTTC. It specifies CASSLGPGDYGYTF.

This chain joins TRBV7-2 and TRBJ2-7; D is uncertain. The V and J ends lost 4 bases and 3 bases respectively, with 10 bases between them. Germline values: CDR1 SGHTA, CDR2 FQGNSA. CDR3 length: 13 amino acids. The CDR3 here is CASSSIHVYEQYF. The CDR3 region has the DNA TGTGCCAGCAGCTCCATTCACGTCTACGAGCAGTACTTC.